Each of the 18 T cell receptor beta chains below was sequenced from the same sample in a study of patients and donors after allogeneic stem cell transplantation. TCRdb reprocessed the RT-PCR reads with MiXCR, giving one entry per CDR3 protein. The table shows roughly 30,000 distinct CDR3 sequences, with approximately 6.3% occurring only once. Source material: blood, either unsorted or a sorted T cell fraction (not recorded which). The origin of the receptors is a human donor who was either an allogeneic HSCT recipient or a stem cell or donor lymphocyte infusion donor (not recorded which). It is not recorded whose cells these are; they may come from a transplant donor.

This clonotype has a handful of counts. The chain employs TRBV3-1 and TRBJ2-5, with 10 nucleotides matching TRBD1. The CDR3 runs 13 residues. In germline, CDR1 is LGHDT, CDR2 YNNKEL (reference sequence). Trimming at V came to 8 bases and at J to 5 bases, leaving 5 bases not matched to a gene. The CDR3 loop reads CASETGGAETQYF. The CDR3 DNA reads as TGTGCCAGCGAGACAGGGGGCGCGGAGACCCAGTACTTC.

The chain links TRBV28 to TRBJ2-7, with D possibly being TRBD2 (5 bases). The V gene's germline CDR1 is MDHEN and CDR2 SYDVKM. The V and J ends lost 7 bases and 2 bases respectively, with 21 bases between them. The CDR3 totals 16 residues. CDR3 DNA: TGTGCCAGCACCTCCCCCGCGGGCGGCTTTGCCTACGAGCAGTACTTC. This codes for CASTSPAGGFAYEQYF.

The sample holds many counts of this clonotype. The chain uses TRBV20-1 and TRBJ1-2; D not resolved. The CDR3 runs to 14 residues. Germline-derived CDR1 and CDR2 are DFQATT and SNEGSKA (reference sequence). Trimming removed 0 bases from V and 5 bases from J, with 13 bases in between. The CDR3 sequence is CSARDRGSVYGYTF. The CDR3 region has the DNA TGCAGTGCTAGAGATAGAGGGTCAGTGTATGGCTACACCTTC.

This clonotype was recorded a few times. The CDR3 sequence is CASSSDQTETQYF. DNA of the CDR3: TGTGCCAGCAGCTCGGACCAGACAGAGACCCAGTACTTC. The chain employs TRBV5-4 and TRBJ2-5, with D uncertain. Germline-derived CDR1 and CDR2 are SGHNT and YYREEE (reference sequence). The V end was cut by 3 bases, the J end by 4 bases, with 10 bases between. There are 13 residues in the CDR3.

This clonotype was seen at least ten times. V is TRBV12-3 or TRBV12-4 and J is TRBJ1-6; D is undetermined. The CDR3 has 12 amino acids. V lost 3 bases to trimming and J lost 13 bases, with 10 bases between them. The CDR3, as DNA: TGTGCCAGCAGTTTCCAGGTGGGGCCCCTCCACTTT. This translates into CASSFQVGPLHF.

The chain employs TRBV9 and TRBJ2-2, with no clear D. Trimming stripped 3 bases from V and 4 bases from J, with 10 bases between. This CDR3 has 14 residues. Germline V gene lookup returns CDR1 SGDLS and CDR2 YYNGEE. The CDR3 coding sequence is TGTGCCAGCAGCGCCCATCTTGGCACCGGGGAGCTGTTTTTT. Translated: CASSAHLGTGELFF.

This clonotype was counted only a few times. This chain uses TRBV11-3 with TRBJ2-1, with D unresolved. V was trimmed by 0 bases and J by 0 bases, leaving 6 bases between them. Germline CDR1 SGHNT, CDR2 YENEEA. This CDR3 contains 15 residues. The CDR3: CASSLEASSYNEQFF. CDR3 nucleotide sequence: TGTGCCAGCAGCTTAGAGGCCAGCTCCTACAATGAGCAGTTCTTC.

This clonotype occurred many times. The V and J genes are TRBV27 and TRBJ2-3; D may correspond to TRBD1 or TRBD2 (6 bases each). The CDR3 runs 14 residues. Germline loops: CDR1 MNHEY, CDR2 SMNVEV (reference sequence). Trimming cost V 9 bases and J 2 bases, with 15 bases left between them. The CDR3 protein is CASWGAQVTDTQYF. The CDR3 DNA sequence: TGTGCCAGTTGGGGGGCCCAGGTCACAGATACGCAGTATTTT.

This clonotype was seen ten or more times. The gene calls are TRBV25-1 and TRBJ1-1; D not resolved. CDR1 MGHDK and CDR2 SYGVNS come from the germline V gene. V dropped 0 bases and J dropped 4 bases, with 21 bases sitting between them. This CDR3 spans 18 amino acids. The CDR3 spells CASSEYVPPAGGVTEAFF. CDR3 nucleotide sequence: TGTGCCAGCAGTGAATATGTCCCCCCGGCAGGCGGGGTCACTGAAGCTTTCTTT. The full variable domain, completed using reference TRBV25-1 and TRBJ1-1, is EADIYQTPRYLVIGTGKKITLECSQTMGHDKMYWYQQDPGMELHLIHYSYGVNSTEKGDLSSESTVSRIRTEHFPLTLESARPSHTSQYLCASSEYVPPAGGVTEAFFGQGTRLTVV.

This clonotype was recorded a few times. The chain carries TRBV12-3 or TRBV12-4 and TRBJ2-3, with 7 bases aligning to TRBD1. The CDR3 loop spans 15 amino acids. V was clipped by 3 bases and J by 2 bases; unmatched bases: 5. The CDR3 nucleotides read TGTGCCAGCAGTTTGCGGACAGGTGTCACAGATACGCAGTATTTT. It codes for CASSLRTGVTDTQYF.

This clonotype showed up many times. This chain uses TRBV5-5 with TRBJ2-2; possible D gene TRBD2, 5 bases. V was shortened by 4 bases and J by 0 bases, with 7 bases between the two germline ends. The CDR3 loop spans 14 amino acids. The V gene's germline CDR1 is SGHKS and CDR2 YYEKEE (reference sequence). The CDR3 bases are TGTGCCAGCAGCCGACTACCGAACACCGGGGAGCTGTTTTTT. It is translated as CASSRLPNTGELFF.

This clonotype was seen a handful of times. J is TRBJ2-4 and V is TRBV6-2 or TRBV6-3, with 9 positions matching TRBD2. CDR3 length: 15 residues. The germline V gene has CDR1 MNHEY and CDR2 SVGEGT. V shed 6 bases and J 9 bases; nucleotides not matched to a gene: 12. CDR3 protein: CASRPQPLAGFIQYF. The CDR3 bases are TGTGCCAGCAGGCCCCAACCACTAGCGGGTTTCATTCAGTACTTC.

The chain joins TRBV18 to TRBJ2-7, with D tentatively TRBD2 (5 bases). The CDR3 extends over 13 amino acids. Trimming removed 3 bases at V and 1 base at J, with 7 bases between. In germline, CDR1 is KGHSH, CDR2 LQKENI. The CDR3 sequence is CASSPGLSYEQYF. The CDR3 bases are TGTGCCAGCTCACCCGGACTGTCCTACGAGCAGTACTTC.

The genes are TRBV5-1 and TRBJ2-1; D is possibly TRBD2 (6 bases). The CDR3 loop spans 15 amino acids. The V end lost 7 bases, the J end lost 7 bases, and 21 bases lay between the germline ends. Germline lookup yields CDR1 SGHRS and CDR2 YFSETQ. The CDR3 DNA reads as TGCGCCAGCGTGGCAATGGTGTCCAGCGGGAATGAGCAGTTCTTC. Residues: CASVAMVSSGNEQFF.

This clonotype appeared many times. The rearrangement uses TRBV20-1 and TRBJ2-7, with 8 bases fitting TRBD1. This CDR3 comprises 13 residues. Germline CDR1 DFQATT, CDR2 SNEGSKA (reference sequence). With 6 bases clipped from V and 4 bases from J, the junction kept 8 bases outside the gene matches. The CDR3 DNA reads as TGCAGTGCCGGACAGGGCATACAGTACGAGCAGTACTTC. Its protein product is CSAGQGIQYEQYF.

This clonotype was detected many times. This chain joins TRBV10-3 and TRBJ2-2; D not certain. V lost 1 base and J lost 4, with 10 bases in between. CDR3 length: 15 residues. Germline V CDR1 and CDR2: ENHRY, SYGVKD. CDR3 amino acids: CAISELAGSTGELFF. The CDR3 DNA reads as TGTGCCATCAGTGAGTTGGCAGGTAGCACCGGGGAGCTGTTTTTT.

This clonotype was counted at least ten times. This chain connects TRBV6-5 to TRBJ2-1, with no clear D. The V gene lost 1 base and the J gene lost 3 bases, with 13 bases spanning the gap. The V gene's germline CDR1 is MNHEY and CDR2 SVGAGI. The CDR3 loop spans 16 amino acids. The CDR3 bases are TGTGCCAGCAGTTACTTCCCCCAGGCAGGCTACAATGAGCAGTTCTTC. Protein: CASSYFPQAGYNEQFF.

The rearrangement uses TRBV11-3 and TRBJ2-5, with D tentatively TRBD1 (5 bases). V dropped 5 bases and J dropped 1 base, with 8 bases sitting between them. The CDR3 is made up of 13 amino acids. In germline, CDR1 is SGHNT, CDR2 YENEEA. The CDR3 reads CASSKDTQETQYF. CDR3 coding DNA: TGTGCCAGCAGCAAGGACACCCAAGAGACCCAGTACTTC.